One and the same sample provided the 3 T cell receptor beta chains below, sequenced in a study of cytomegalovirus exposure and HLA in healthy donors. 13 Jbeta primers and 60 Vbeta primers were used for the PCR. The data were produced by immunoSEQ multiplex PCR, yet TCRdb's version contains in-frame clones alone and is incomplete. The data show 75,000 to 80,000 clones, with around 80% seen just once and 1.1% held by the top ten. Specimen: PBMCs. The source of these receptors is a male donor in good health and CMV-seronegative.

The chain uses TRBV27 and TRBJ2-6; 9 bases are a match to TRBD2. Unmatched junction bases numbered 8, after V lost 5 bases and J lost 0 bases. This CDR3 comprises 18 residues. Per the germline V gene, CDR1 is MNHEY and CDR2 is SMNVEV (reference sequence). CDR3 sequence reads: CASSPRTSVGSGANVLTF. The CDR3 nucleotides are TGTGCCAGCAGTCCCCGGACTAGCGTGGGCTCTGGGGCCAACGTCCTGACTTTC.

The chain links TRBV5-1 to TRBJ2-3; maybe TRBD2 (6 bases). Germline assignment: CDR1 SGHRS and CDR2 YFSETQ. The CDR3 loop spans 16 amino acids. The germline V and J ends were trimmed by 0 bases and 1 base, with 12 bases remaining between them. DNA for the CDR3: TGCGCCAGCAGCTTGGTTGCGGGATACGGCACAGATACGCAGTATTTT. It yields the protein CASSLVAGYGTDTQYF.

The gene calls are TRBV2 and TRBJ2-2; 7 positions match TRBD1. The J segment lost 2 bases and the V segment lost 8 bases, leaving 8 bases of the junction unmatched. CDR3 size: 15 residues. Germline CDR1 reads SNHLY; CDR2 reads FYNNEI. In nucleotides, the CDR3 is TGTGCCAGCTCCGGGACAGTGAGTAACACCGGGGAGCTGTTTTTT. It codes for CASSGTVSNTGELFF.